The next 27 T cell receptor beta chains were all read from a single sample in a study of cytomegalovirus exposure and HLA in healthy donors. Primers included in the PCR were 60 Vbeta and 13 Jbeta primers. TCRdb keeps only in-frame clones here, not all; method: immunoSEQ multiplex PCR. The repertoire holds tens of thousands of clones, with more than 75% as singletons. Sequencing input: PBMCs. Receptors originate from a male donor in good health and CMV-seronegative.

The chain carries TRBV6-1 and TRBJ2-5; D might be TRBD1 (6 bases). The DNA end favors TRBJ2-7, so the J call may be wrong. This CDR3 comprises 12 residues. Germline V CDR1 and CDR2: MNHNS, SASEGT. The CDR3 bases are TGTGCCAGCAGGCCAGGGGTGTACGAGCAGTACTTC. Translation gives CASRPGVYEQYF.

The J gene is TRBJ1-2, the V gene TRBV18, with 9 nucleotides matching TRBD1. The CDR3 loop spans 16 amino acids. Trimming cost V 3 bases and J 6 bases; bases outside gene matches: 11. Germline CDR1 KGHSH, CDR2 LQKENI. CDR3 sequence: CASSPLDGQGFDGYTF. The DNA of the CDR3 is TGTGCCAGCTCACCGCTCGATGGACAGGGGTTTGATGGCTACACCTTC.

This chain uses TRBV11-3 with TRBJ2-3, with D uncertain. Trimming removed 2 bases at V and 1 base at J, with 7 bases between. Germline CDR1 and CDR2: SGHNT and YENEEA. The CDR3 extends over 14 amino acids. The CDR3 DNA sequence: TGTGCCAGCAGCTTATCTGCAGGCACAGATACGCAGTATTTT. This codes for CASSLSAGTDTQYF.

The chain carries TRBV13 and TRBJ2-5; TRBD1 is a possible D gene (5 bases). Germline V gene lookup returns CDR1 PRHDT and CDR2 FYEKMQ (reference sequence). V lost 0 bases and J lost 1, with 15 bases in between. This CDR3 spans 17 amino acids. CDR3 sequence reads: CASSLGGLVSFQETQYF. CDR3 bases: TGTGCCAGCAGCTTAGGGGGGCTGGTCAGCTTCCAAGAGACCCAGTACTTC. Full variable domain (outside the CDR3, taken from reference TRBV13 and TRBJ2-5): AAGVIQSPRHLIKEKRETATLKCYPIPRHDTVYWYQQGPGQDPQFLISFYEKMQSDKGSIPDRFSAQQFSDYHSELNMSSLELGDSALYFCASSLGGLVSFQETQYFGPGTRLLVL.

The chain couples TRBV14 to TRBJ2-2; D uncertain. Deletions cut 2 bases from V and 7 bases from J, with 8 bases between. The CDR3 covers 13 residues. Germline CDR1 is SGHDN and CDR2 is FVKESK. CDR3 DNA sequence: TGTGCCAGCAGCCAACGCAGGAACGGGGAGCTGTTTTTT. Its translation: CASSQRRNGELFF.

This rearrangement joins TRBV14 to TRBJ2-7, with D possibly being TRBD1 (5 bases). V lost 1 base to trimming and J lost 6 bases, with 13 bases between them. Germline CDR1 SGHDN, CDR2 FVKESK. The CDR3 has 14 amino acids. As DNA, the CDR3 is TGTGCCAGCAGCCAAGGGACACCTCCGTCCGAGCAGTACTTC. It encodes CASSQGTPPSEQYF.

CDR3 DNA sequence: TGTGCCAGCAGCTTGGGGACGGGGGGCTTAACAGATACGCAGTATTTT. This sequence encodes CASSLGTGGLTDTQYF. This chain uses TRBV5-8 with TRBJ2-3, with TRBD2 as a possible D gene (7 bases). Trimming took 0 bases from V and 3 from J, leaving 14 bases between them. Looked up from germline, CDR1 is SGHTS and CDR2 is YDEGEE. The CDR3 is made up of 16 amino acids.

This chain links TRBV18 with TRBJ2-7, with 11 bases matching TRBD1. The trim removed 6 bases at V and 0 bases at J, leaving 1 base unmatched. CDR3 length: 14 amino acids. Germline V gene sequence: CDR1 KGHSH, CDR2 LQKENI. Here the CDR3 reads CASSGTGGSYEQYF. CDR3 nucleotide sequence: TGTGCCAGCTCCGGGACAGGGGGCTCCTACGAGCAGTACTTC.

The J gene is TRBJ2-2, the V gene TRBV11-3; 7 nucleotides line up with TRBD1. The germline gives CDR1 SGHNT, CDR2 YENEEA. This CDR3 region has 15 residues. Germline trimming cut 4 bases from V and 0 bases from J; bases unmatched to any gene: 2. CDR3: CASSSGQSNTGELFF. DNA for the CDR3: TGTGCCAGCAGCTCGGGACAGTCGAACACCGGGGAGCTGTTTTTT.

V is TRBV6-1 and J is TRBJ1-2, with a tentative D call TRBD1 (5 bases). The CDR3 runs 14 residues. V lost 6 bases and J 8 bases, leaving 19 bases between the germline ends. CDR1 and CDR2 from the germline V gene are MNHNS and SASEGT. The CDR3 loop is CASRDSGGVLGYTF. CDR3 DNA: TGTGCCAGCAGAGACTCGGGGGGTGTATTGGGCTACACCTTC.

The CDR3 DNA follows: TGTGCCAGCAGTTTAAGCAGGGGAGAAGAAAAACTGTTTTTT. It yields the protein CASSLSRGEEKLFF. The V call is TRBV27, the J call TRBJ1-4, with D tentatively TRBD1 (6 bases). The CDR3 loop spans 14 amino acids. CDR1 and CDR2 (germline): MNHEY, SMNVEV (reference sequence). The germline V and J ends were trimmed by 2 bases and 8 bases, with 12 bases remaining between them.

The sample holds a few counts of this clone. The CDR3 coding sequence is TGTGCCAGCAGCTTACGCGGGGGGGCCTCTTCCGGGGAGCTGTTTTTT. This sequence encodes CASSLRGGASSGELFF. The chain combines TRBV13 with TRBJ2-2; 9 bases align to TRBD2. Germline values: CDR1 PRHDT, CDR2 FYEKMQ (reference sequence). CDR3 length: 16 amino acids. Germline trimming cut 2 bases from V and 6 bases from J; bases unmatched to any gene: 7.

The chain has TRBV4-2 and TRBJ1-2, with D perhaps matching TRBD1 (6 bases). CDR3 length equals 16 residues. With 0 bases removed from V and 3 bases from J, the gap between germline ends came to 14 bases. CDR1 LGHNA and CDR2 YNFKEQ come from the germline V gene. The CDR3 DNA reads TGTGCCAGCAGCCAAGATCCCCTTAGGGGGTACTATGGCTACACCTTC. Translating it yields CASSQDPLRGYYGYTF.

This clone has more than one count but fewer than ten. The chain couples TRBV11-2 to TRBJ1-1, with 7 bases identical to TRBD1. CDR1 and CDR2 from the germline V gene are SGHAT and FQNNGV. The V gene end was trimmed by 8 bases and the J gene end by 3 bases; junction bases not matched to a gene: 9. This CDR3 is built from 14 residues. Here the CDR3 reads CASGHRGGDTEAFF. The CDR3 bases are TGTGCCAGCGGACACAGGGGCGGGGACACTGAAGCTTTCTTT.

In its sample, this clone was seen a few times. The rearrangement joins TRBV6-4 to TRBJ2-3, with a possible D match to TRBD2 (7 bases). The CDR3 has 14 amino acids. From germline, CDR1 is MRHNA and CDR2 SNTAGT. Trimming cost V 4 bases and J 3 bases, with 11 bases left between them. The CDR3 here is CASSAAGATDTQYF. In nucleotides, the CDR3 is TGTGCCAGCAGTGCTGCGGGGGCGACAGATACGCAGTATTTT.

V and J are TRBV7-2 and TRBJ2-3; TRBD2 agrees at 8 bases. The CDR3 is made up of 14 amino acids. V shed 11 bases and J 3 bases; nucleotides not matched to a gene: 10. Per germline, CDR1 SGHTA and CDR2 FQGNSA. The CDR3 nucleotides read TGTGCCTCCGGGGGGGAGCGGAGGACAGATACGCAGTATTTT. Its translation is CASGGERRTDTQYF.

The chain uses TRBV13 and TRBJ2-1; D remains unclear. The CDR3 is 11 amino acids. Trimming took off 5 bases at V and 7 bases at J, with 6 bases between the two ends. The germline V gene has CDR1 PRHDT and CDR2 FYEKMQ (reference sequence). The CDR3 spells CASSTRNEQFF. The CDR3 DNA reads TGTGCCAGCAGCACACGAAATGAGCAGTTCTTC.

The chain uses TRBV7-9 and TRBJ2-6; no reliable D call. This CDR3 comprises 14 residues. The germline V gene has CDR1 SEHNR and CDR2 FQNEAQ (reference sequence). Here the CDR3 DNA reads TGTGCGCTGGGCTTTCTCTCTGGGGCCAACGTCCTGACTTTC. Translating it yields CALGFLSGANVLTF.

The CDR3 spells CASSIKGQGFYEQYF. The CDR3 coding sequence is TGTGCCAGTAGTATTAAGGGACAGGGTTTCTACGAGCAGTACTTC. The chain carries TRBV19 and TRBJ2-7; 9 nucleotides match TRBD1. The CDR3 has 15 residues. The J segment lost 3 bases and the V segment lost 3 bases, leaving 6 bases of the junction unmatched. Germline CDR1 reads LNHDA; CDR2 reads SQIVND (reference sequence). The entire variable domain, with the rest obtained from reference TRBV19 and TRBJ2-7, is as follows: DGGITQSPKYLFRKEGQNVTLSCEQNLNHDAMYWYRQDPGQGLRLIYYSQIVNDFQKGDIAEGYSVSREKKESFPLTVTSAQKNPTAFYLCASSIKGQGFYEQYFGPGTRLTVT.

This chain links TRBV13 with TRBJ1-3; D is uncertain. CDR3 length: 15 amino acids. Germline-derived CDR1 and CDR2 are PRHDT and FYEKMQ (reference sequence). Trimming took 5 bases from V and 4 from J, leaving 15 bases between them. CDR3 sequence: CASSADGRLGNTIYF. CDR3 DNA sequence: TGTGCCAGCAGCGCCGATGGGAGGCTCGGAAACACCATATATTTT.

The genes are TRBV7-9 and TRBJ2-7; no firm D call. Trimming left V 1 base short and J 1 base short, with 11 bases between. Germline V lookup: CDR1 SEHNR, CDR2 FQNEAQ (reference sequence). This CDR3 is built from 15 residues. The CDR3 nucleotides are TGTGCCAGCAGCTTAGACCGTGGGCAGTCCTACGAGCAGTACTTC. It yields the protein CASSLDRGQSYEQYF.

The chain uses TRBV2 and TRBJ1-5; D gene uncertain. This CDR3 is 14 amino acids long. Germline loops: CDR1 SNHLY, CDR2 FYNNEI. V lost 6 bases to trimming and J lost 2 bases, with 11 bases between them. The CDR3 DNA is TGTGCCAGCAGAGGTGTGCAGGGCAATCAGCCCCAGCATTTT. Protein: CASRGVQGNQPQHF.

This clone was observed a single time. The chain has TRBV23-1 and TRBJ2-7; 10 nucleotides line up with TRBD1. TRBV23-1 is annotated as an ORF whose role is uncertain. V dropped 4 bases and J dropped 5; count of bases not matched to a gene: 8. The CDR3 runs 15 residues. This CDR3 is CASSRGGTGANEQYF. The DNA of the CDR3 is TGCGCCAGCAGTCGGGGGGGGACAGGGGCCAACGAGCAGTACTTC.

This chain links TRBV19 with TRBJ1-2; possibly TRBD1 for D (5 bases). CDR3 length equals 11 residues. V lost 4 bases and J 7 bases, leaving 7 bases between the germline ends. Looked up from germline, CDR1 is LNHDA and CDR2 is SQIVND (reference sequence). The CDR3 is CASSTGAGYTF. The CDR3 nucleotides are TGTGCCAGTAGTACTGGGGCTGGCTACACCTTC.

As for this clone: This sample includes further DNA sequences coding for the same CDR3. The genes are TRBV7-2 and TRBJ2-7; unclear D gene. Germline-derived CDR1 and CDR2 are SGHTA and FQGNSA. The CDR3 length is 11 residues. Between the trimmed V and J ends, which lost 5 bases and 4 bases, there was a span of 6 bases. The chain's CDR3 is CASSDRYEQYF. The DNA of the CDR3 is TGTGCCAGCAGCGATAGATACGAGCAGTACTTC.

The chain links TRBV2 to TRBJ1-1, with 7 bases lining up with TRBD1. The CDR3 runs 16 residues. The V segment lost 9 bases and the J segment 2 bases; nucleotides outside the gene matches: 15. Germline V CDR1 and CDR2: SNHLY, FYNNEI. The CDR3, as DNA: TGTGCCAGAACCAAGACAGGGAACCAGAGAAACACTGAAGCTTTCTTT. Translation gives CARTKTGNQRNTEAFF.

The CDR3 DNA reads TGTGCCAGTAGTATAGTACTGCGGGGCCACTCCTACAATGAGCAGTTCTTC. It is translated as CASSIVLRGHSYNEQFF. The chain is built from TRBV19 and TRBJ2-1, with a tentative D call TRBD2 (6 bases). Per germline, CDR1 LNHDA and CDR2 SQIVND (reference sequence). Trimming left V 1 base short and J 0 bases short, with 13 bases between. The CDR3 has 17 residues. The full variable domain, with the rest looked up from reference TRBV19 and TRBJ2-1, is DGGITQSPKYLFRKEGQNVTLSCEQNLNHDAMYWYRQDPGQGLRLIYYSQIVNDFQKGDIAEGYSVSREKKESFPLTVTSAQKNPTAFYLCASSIVLRGHSYNEQFFGPGTRLTVL.